Shown below are 8 T cell receptor beta chains from a single sample sequenced in a study of CXCR3-negative and CXCR3-positive naive CD8 T cells. Libraries of TRB cDNA were made by 5' RACE and carried UMIs. Reprocessing the 5' RACE reads, TCRdb reports a single entry for every CDR3 protein and omits DNA. Its clone listing holds over 55,000 distinct CDR3 sequences. The sample consisted of memory CD8+ T cells from blood. The origin of the receptors is a human donor in good health. Some clones in this sample may be carry-over from other donors' samples.

This rearrangement joins TRBV4-3 to TRBJ1-3. CDR1 and CDR2 (germline): LGHNA, YSLEER. CDR3 size: 15 residues. Here the CDR3 reads CASSQDSGAGNTIYF.

The V and J genes are TRBV7-9 and TRBJ2-3; TCRdb lists TRBD2, though no DNA is available to test this call. Germline-derived CDR1 and CDR2 are SEHNR and FQNEAQ (reference sequence). The CDR3 has 14 residues. CDR3 sequence reads: CASSFSGGTDTQYF.

The rearrangement joins TRBV6-6 to TRBJ2-7. The CDR3 has 13 residues. Germline V gene sequence: CDR1 MNHNY, CDR2 SVGAGI (reference sequence). The CDR3 spells CASSLDGYYEQYF.

The gene calls are TRBV30 and TRBJ2-1; TCRdb gives TRBD1 as the D gene, but with no DNA this cannot be confirmed. The CDR3 is 14 residues long. Germline loops: CDR1 GTSNPN, CDR2 SVGIG (reference sequence). CDR3: CALSTGTGGREQFF. The entire variable domain, with the rest obtained from reference TRBV30 and TRBJ2-1, is as follows: SQTIHQWPATLVQPVGSPLSLECTVEGTSNPNLYWYRQAAGRGLQLLFYSVGIGQISSEVPQNLSASRPQDRQFILSSKKLLLSDSGFYLCALSTGTGGREQFFGPGTRLTVL.

According to its frequency, this clonotype is medium-sized. This chain links TRBV3-1 with TRBJ2-3; TCRdb's D gene call, TRBD2, goes unchecked for lack of DNA. Germline loops: CDR1 LGHDT, CDR2 YNNKEL (reference sequence). The CDR3 length is 15 residues. CDR3 loop: CASSQEGLVTDTQYF.

Here the CDR3 reads CASSLARGEQYF. The chain has TRBV7-7 and TRBJ2-7; the TCRdb D gene call, TRBD1, has no DNA to confirm it. Germline loops: CDR1 SSHAT, CDR2 FNYEAQ (reference sequence). CDR3 size: 12 residues.

V gene TRBV27 combines with J gene TRBJ2-7; the TRBD2 assignment by TCRdb is unverifiable without DNA. Germline-derived CDR1 and CDR2 are MNHEY and SMNVEV (reference sequence). The CDR3 length is 14 residues. The CDR3 reads CASSLRGTSYEQYF.

The chain couples TRBV20-1 to TRBJ2-7. This CDR3 contains 13 residues. The V gene's germline CDR1 is DFQATT and CDR2 SNEGSKA (reference sequence). This CDR3 reads CSATDRRSYEQYF.